Many counts were recorded for the clone carrying this T cell receptor (beta chain). The CDR3 runs to 15 residues. The V gene's germline CDR1 is SGHRS and CDR2 YFSETQ. V lost 1 base and J 0 bases, leaving 9 bases between the germline ends. Patients chosen for sequencing had CD8+CD57+ cells that had expanded, as shown by flow cytometry. This sample was taken from a study of CD8+CD57+ T cells in acquired aplastic anemia. Profiles of TCR beta VDJ and CDR3 were generated from a genomic DNA template. TCRdb fed the reads into MiXCR, producing one record per CDR3 protein. The sample yields 210,000 or so distinct CDR3 sequences, almost 50% seen once.

V is TRBV5-1 and J is TRBJ2-3; D is uncertain. The sample comprised sorted CD4+, CD8+, or CD8+CD57+ T cells (not recorded which) from PBMCs. The clonotype was recovered from a human donor with aplastic anemia. The CDR3, as DNA: TGCGCCAGCAGCTTGTTGGGTTACAGCACAGATACGCAGTATTTT. Encoded protein: CASSLLGYSTDTQYF. Using reference TRBV5-1 and TRBJ2-3 for the parts outside the CDR3, the full variable domain is KAGVTQTPRYLIKTRGQQVTLSCSPISGHRSVSWYQQTPGQGLQFLFEYFSETQRNKGNFPGRFSGRQFSNSRSEMNVSTLELGDSALYLCASSLLGYSTDTQYFGPGTRLTVL.